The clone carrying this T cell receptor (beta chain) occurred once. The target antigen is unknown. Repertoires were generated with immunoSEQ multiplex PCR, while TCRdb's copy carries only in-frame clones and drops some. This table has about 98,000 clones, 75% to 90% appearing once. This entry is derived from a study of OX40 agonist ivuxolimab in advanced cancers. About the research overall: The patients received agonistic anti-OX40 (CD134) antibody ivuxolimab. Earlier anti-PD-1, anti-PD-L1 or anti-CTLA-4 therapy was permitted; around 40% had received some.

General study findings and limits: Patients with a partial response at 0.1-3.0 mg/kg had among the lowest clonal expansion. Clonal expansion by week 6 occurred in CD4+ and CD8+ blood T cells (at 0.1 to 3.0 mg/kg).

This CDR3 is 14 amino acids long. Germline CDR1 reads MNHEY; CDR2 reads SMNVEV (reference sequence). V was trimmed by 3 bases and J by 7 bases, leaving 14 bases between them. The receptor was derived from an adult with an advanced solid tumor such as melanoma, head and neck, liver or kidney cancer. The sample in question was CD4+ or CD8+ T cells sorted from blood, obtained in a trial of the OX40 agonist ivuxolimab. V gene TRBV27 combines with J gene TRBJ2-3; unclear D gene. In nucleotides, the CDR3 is TGTGCCAGCAGTTTTAAGGGATCGACGAATACGCAGTATTTT. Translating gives CASSFKGSTNTQYF.